This is a list of T cell receptor beta chains from one sample in a study of blood T cell repertoires in COVID-19. The assay was immunoSEQ multiplex PCR, and TCRdb's table has in-frame clones only and misses some. In the table there are about 180,000 clones, more than 70% of which are singletons. The sample comprised PBMCs or T cells enriched from blood (not recorded which). The source is a man in his 60s who had recovered from COVID-19. CDR3s include the opening cysteine and the closing phenylalanine or tryptophan. The D gene is left open where the match is weak. Size values are once, few and many counts, or a class for expanded clones, and some rows have none.

>TRBJ2-7|.|TRBD2|TRBV19
TGTGCCAGTAGGGGGACTAGCGGATCCTACGAGCAGTACTTC
CASRGTSGSYEQYF
>TRBJ1-1|.|.|TRBV15
TGTGCCACCAGCTCCAGAGCCGGGGCTGAAGCTTTCTTT
CATSSRAGAEAFF
>TRBJ2-4|.|.|TRBV6-5
TGTGCCAGCAGTTACTCTCGGGCAGGCAAGGGGGACATTCAGTACTTC
CASSYSRAGKGDIQYF
>TRBJ2-5|.|TRBD2|TRBV4-1
TGCGCCAGCAGCCAAGAACCCGGGGGGGCCAGGGAGACCCAGTACTTC
CASSQEPGGARETQYF
>TRBJ2-3|once|.|TRBV24-1
TGTGCCACCAGTGAATATGTCGGGGAAGGAGATACGCAGTATTTT
CATSEYVGEGDTQYF
>TRBJ1-2|.|TRBD1|TRBV5-1
TGCGCCAGCAGCTTCCAACCGACAGGGAATGGCTACACCTTC
CASSFQPTGNGYTF
>TRBJ1-2|.|.|TRBV5-5
TGTGCCAGCAGCTTCCAACAGGGCCGGAGTGGCTACACCTTC
CASSFQQGRSGYTF
>TRBJ1-5|.|.|TRBV7-2
TGTGCCAGCAGCTCCGTGGGGGGGCGAAGCAATCAGCCCCAGCATTTT
CASSSVGGRSNQPQHF
>TRBJ1-2|.|TRBD1|TRBV28
TGTGCCAGCAGGACGACAGGGGTCGATGGCTACACCTTC
CASRTTGVDGYTF
>TRBJ2-3|once|TRBD2|TRBV2
TGTGCCAGCAGACTCAGGACTAGCGGGGGCACAGATACGCAGTATTTT
CASRLRTSGGTDTQYF
>TRBJ1-2|.|.|TRBV28
TGTGCCAGCAGTTTAACCCCCGGACAGTATGGCTACACCTTC
CASSLTPGQYGYTF
>TRBJ1-4|.|.|TRBV5-4
TGTGCCAGCAGCTGGGGCCTCAATGAAAAACTGTTTTTT
CASSWGLNEKLFF
>TRBJ1-5|.|TRBD1|TRBV23-1
TGCGCCAGCAGTCAGGAGATTGGGACAGCTTGGAATCAGCCCCAGCATTTT
CASSQEIGTAWNQPQHF
>TRBJ1-6|.|TRBD1|TRBV7-9
TGTGCCAGCACCGGGGACAGGGGTGTTTCACCCCTCCACTTT
CASTGDRGVSPLHF
>TRBJ2-1|.|TRBD2|TRBV5-4
TGTGCCAGCAGTAAGCGGGAGGTTCTCAATGAGCAGTTCTTC
CASSKREVLNEQFF
>TRBJ1-5|once|.|TRBV5-1
TGCGCCAGCAGCCGATTGGGGGGGACCAATCAGCCCCAGCATTTT
CASSRLGGTNQPQHF
>TRBJ1-1|few|.|TRBV5-1
TGCGCCAGCAGCTTGGAGGCAGGCCTAGGGGCTGAAGCTTTCTTT
CASSLEAGLGAEAFF
>TRBJ1-6|.|TRBD1|TRBV5-6
TGTGCCAGCTTAACCTCGGGACAGGGTAATTCACCCCTCCACTTT
CASLTSGQGNSPLHF
>TRBJ1-1|.|.|TRBV18
TGTGCCAGCTCACCACGGGTCCGTGGGGAGCCTGAAGCTTTCTTT
CASSPRVRGEPEAFF
>TRBJ1-5|.|.|TRBV28
TGTGCCAGCCAGCAGGAACGTTCGCCCCAGCATTTT
CASQQERSPQHF
>TRBJ1-2|.|TRBD1|TRBV5-4
TGTGCCAGCAGCGAAACAGGGGCTCTCAGCTACACCTTC
CASSETGALSYTF
>TRBJ1-1|few|.|TRBV19
TGTGCCAGTAGCCCACGGGACACTGAAGCTTTCTTT
CASSPRDTEAFF
>TRBJ2-2|.|TRBD2|TRBV3-1/TRBV3-2
TGTGCCAGCAGCCTTAGCGGGGGGATCACCGGGGAGCTGTTTTTT
CASSLSGGITGELFF
>TRBJ2-2|.|.|TRBV5-1
TGCGCCAGCAGCTCTATGACAGGAGACACCGGGGAGCTGTTTTTT
CASSSMTGDTGELFF
>TRBJ2-7|many|TRBD1|TRBV19
TGTGCCAGTAGTATGGGACAGGGGGCCTACGAGCAGTACTTC
CASSMGQGAYEQYF
>TRBJ2-2|.|TRBD2|TRBV5-6
TGTGCCAGCAGCTTACTAGCGGGAGCGAACACCGGGGAGCTGTTTTTT
CASSLLAGANTGELFF
>TRBJ1-3|.|.|TRBV29-1
TGCAGCGTTGATTTGGGGGGTGGAAACACCATATATTTT
CSVDLGGGNTIYF
>TRBJ1-5|.|.|TRBV15
TGTGCCACCAGCAGAGACTATAGAAGAGATCAGCCCCAGCATTTT
CATSRDYRRDQPQHF
>TRBJ1-5|.|.|TRBV2
TGTGCCAGCAGCGTTTACAGGGAAACTAATCAGCCCCAGCATTTT
CASSVYRETNQPQHF
>TRBJ1-2|.|TRBD1|TRBV7-3
TGTGCCAGCAGCTTAAAGCCGGCGTACAGGGGATCTGACGGCTACACCTTC
CASSLKPAYRGSDGYTF
>TRBJ2-7|.|TRBD1|TRBV11-2
TGTGCCAGCAGCTCCAGGGGGCTACGGTACGAGCAGTACTTC
CASSSRGLRYEQYF
>TRBJ2-5|.|TRBD2|TRBV19
TGTGCCAGTAGTGCCTTAGCGCCAGGACTAGCTAAAGAGACCCAGTACTTC
CASSALAPGLAKETQYF
>TRBJ2-7|once|.|TRBV6-5
TGTGCCAGCAGTTACTCGGGGCCTGCCCAGGGAGAGCAGTACTTC
CASSYSGPAQGEQYF
>TRBJ1-1|.|.|TRBV9
TGTGCCAGCAGCTCAGGGCTGGCCACTGAAGCTTTCTTT
CASSSGLATEAFF
>TRBJ1-3|few|TRBD1|TRBV9
TGTGCCAGCACCCCGATGCCCACGGGACAGGGGGCGAGGGACTCTGGAAACACCATATATTTT
CASTPMPTGQGARDSGNTIYF
>TRBJ1-5|.|TRBD1|TRBV24-1
TGTGCCACCAGTGACCCTACCACAGGGGGCGGACAGCCCCAGCATTTT
CATSDPTTGGGQPQHF
>TRBJ1-6|.|.|TRBV6-5
TGTGCCAGCTTCAGGGAATCCATTAATTCACCCCTCCACTTT
CASFRESINSPLHF
>TRBJ2-3|.|.|TRBV10-3
TGTGCCATCAGTGAGTCCTCAGACTGGGATACGCAGTATTTT
CAISESSDWDTQYF
>TRBJ2-7|.|TRBD2|TRBV15
TGTGCCACAAGTCCGGGACTAGCGATGAGCTCCTACGAGCAGTACTTC
CATSPGLAMSSYEQYF
>TRBJ2-1|.|.|TRBV6-5
TGTGCCAGCAGTTACGGGCGAGACAATGAGCAGTTCTTC
CASSYGRDNEQFF
>TRBJ2-7|.|.|TRBV6-5
TGTGCCAGCCGGGGTTTAGGGCCGAGCTCCTACGAGCAGTACTTC
CASRGLGPSSYEQYF
>TRBJ2-2|once|TRBD2|TRBV5-4
TGTGCCAGCAGCTTGGAACTAGCGGGCACCGGGGAGCTGTTTTTT
CASSLELAGTGELFF
>TRBJ2-7|.|TRBD1|TRBV6-5
TGTGCCAGCAGGATACAGGGGGGAATCTACGAGCAGTACTTC
CASRIQGGIYEQYF
>TRBJ2-1|.|TRBD2|TRBV5-1
TGCGCCAGCAGCGTAACTAGCGGGAGCTTCAATGAGCAGTTCTTC
CASSVTSGSFNEQFF
>TRBJ1-1|few|.|TRBV19
TGTGCCAGTAGTATCCCCAGGGCTGAAGCTTTCTTT
CASSIPRAEAFF
>TRBJ2-5|.|.|TRBV19
TGTGCCAGTAGTATCCGTGGAGGATTGGAGACCCAGTACTTC
CASSIRGGLETQYF
>TRBJ2-7|.|.|TRBV3-1/TRBV3-2
TGTGCCAGCAGCCGCTTACAGGGATCCGAGCAGTACTTC
CASSRLQGSEQYF
>TRBJ1-1|.|TRBD1|TRBV6-1
TGTGCCAGCAGTGAAAGGGGGCAGGGCACTGAAGCTTTCTTT
CASSERGQGTEAFF
>TRBJ2-1|.|TRBD1|TRBV6-5
TGTGCCAGCGCTAGACAGGGGGCGTACAATGAGCAGTTCTTC
CASARQGAYNEQFF
>TRBJ1-2|.|TRBD1|TRBV6-1
TGTGCCAGCAGTGAAAGCAGGGGGCTTAGTGGCTACACCTTC
CASSESRGLSGYTF
>TRBJ2-7|.|.|TRBV11-2
TGTGCCAGCAGCAAAGGTGGGCGGGGCAGGAGTTCCCACCACGAGCAGTACTTC
CASSKGGRGRSSHHEQYF